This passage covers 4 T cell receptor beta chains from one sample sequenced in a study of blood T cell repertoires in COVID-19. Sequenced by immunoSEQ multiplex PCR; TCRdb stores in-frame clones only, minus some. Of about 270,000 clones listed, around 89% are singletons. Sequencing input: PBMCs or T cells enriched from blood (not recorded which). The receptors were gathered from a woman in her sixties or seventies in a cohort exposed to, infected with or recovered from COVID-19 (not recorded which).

The CDR3 spells CASSFDRAYIAEQFF. CDR3 in DNA: TGTGCCAGCAGCTTCGACAGGGCGTACATCGCTGAGCAGTTCTTC. The chain has TRBV7-9 and TRBJ2-1; 7 bases line up with TRBD1. CDR1 is SEHNR, CDR2 FQNEAQ, per germline (reference sequence). V shed 3 bases, J shed 9 bases, and the junction held 11 bases outside the gene matches. The CDR3 loop spans 15 amino acids.

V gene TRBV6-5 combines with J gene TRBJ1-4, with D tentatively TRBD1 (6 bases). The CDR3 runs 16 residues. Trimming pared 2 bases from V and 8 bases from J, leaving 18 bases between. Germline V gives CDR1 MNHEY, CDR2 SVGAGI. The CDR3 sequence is CASSYDPGGAQEKLFF. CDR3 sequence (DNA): TGTGCCAGCAGTTACGACCCTGGGGGGGCGCAGGAAAAACTGTTTTTT.

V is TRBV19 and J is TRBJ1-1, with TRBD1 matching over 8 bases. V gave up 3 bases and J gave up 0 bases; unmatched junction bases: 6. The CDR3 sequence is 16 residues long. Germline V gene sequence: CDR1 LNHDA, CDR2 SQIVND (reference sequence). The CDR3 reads CASSIGTGRMNTEAFF. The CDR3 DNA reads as TGTGCCAGTAGTATTGGGACAGGCCGAATGAACACTGAAGCTTTCTTT.

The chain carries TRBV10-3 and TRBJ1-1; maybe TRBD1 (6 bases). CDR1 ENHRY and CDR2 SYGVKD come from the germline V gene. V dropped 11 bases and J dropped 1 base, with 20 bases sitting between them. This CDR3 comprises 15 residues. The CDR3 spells CAATPKGGGNTEAFF. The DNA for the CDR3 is TGTGCCGCCACCCCCAAGGGAGGGGGGAACACTGAAGCTTTCTTT.